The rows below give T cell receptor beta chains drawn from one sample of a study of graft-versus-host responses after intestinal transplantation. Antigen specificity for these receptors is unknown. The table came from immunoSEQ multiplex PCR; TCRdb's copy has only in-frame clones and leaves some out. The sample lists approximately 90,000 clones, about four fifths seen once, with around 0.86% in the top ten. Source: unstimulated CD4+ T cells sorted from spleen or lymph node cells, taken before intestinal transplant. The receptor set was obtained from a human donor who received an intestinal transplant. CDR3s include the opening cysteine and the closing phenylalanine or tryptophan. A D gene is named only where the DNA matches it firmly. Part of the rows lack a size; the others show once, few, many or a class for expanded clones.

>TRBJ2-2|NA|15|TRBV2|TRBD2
CASSELAGLPGELFF
TGTGCCAGCAGTGAACTAGCGGGGTTACCTGGGGAGCTGTTTTTT
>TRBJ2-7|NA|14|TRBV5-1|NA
CASSFQGTFYEQYF
TGCGCCAGCAGCTTTCAGGGTACGTTCTACGAGCAGTACTTC
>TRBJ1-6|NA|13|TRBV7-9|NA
CASSMMTDSPLHF
TGTGCCAGCAGCATGATGACAGATTCACCCCTCCACTTT
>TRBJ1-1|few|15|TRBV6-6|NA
CASSVQGAGNTEAFF
TGTGCCAGCAGTGTGCAGGGAGCGGGGAACACTGAAGCTTTCTTT
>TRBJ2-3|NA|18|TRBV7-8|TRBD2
CASSLSGLAGELTYTQYF
TGTGCCAGCAGCTTATCGGGACTAGCGGGGGAACTCACATATACGCAGTATTTT
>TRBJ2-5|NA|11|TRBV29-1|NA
CRAGGPETQYF
TGCAGAGCCGGGGGACCAGAGACCCAGTACTTC
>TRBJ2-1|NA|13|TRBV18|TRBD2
CASSGTSGSEQFF
TGTGCCAGCTCGGGGACTAGTGGGAGTGAGCAGTTCTTC
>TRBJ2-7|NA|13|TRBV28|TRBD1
CASRSGGGYEQYF
TGTGCCAGCAGGTCAGGGGGCGGCTACGAGCAGTACTTC
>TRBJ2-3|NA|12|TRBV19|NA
CASSLRGHTQYF
TGTGCCAGTAGTCTAAGGGGCCATACGCAGTATTTT
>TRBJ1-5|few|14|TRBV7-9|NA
CASSLGQGNQPQHF
TGTGCCAGCAGCTTAGGACAGGGCAATCAGCCCCAGCATTTT
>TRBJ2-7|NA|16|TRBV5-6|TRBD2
CASSLAALWGGYEQYF
TGTGCCAGCAGCTTGGCGGCGCTTTGGGGGGGCTACGAGCAGTACTTC
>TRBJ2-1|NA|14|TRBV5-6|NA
CASSLSGGASLWFF
TGTGCCAGCAGCTTGTCGGGGGGCGCCTCTTTGTGGTTCTTC
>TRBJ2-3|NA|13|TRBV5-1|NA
CASSSRPTDTQYF
TGCGCCAGCAGCTCGCGTCCCACAGATACGCAGTATTTT
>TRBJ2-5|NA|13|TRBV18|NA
CASSNQVGETQYF
TGTGCCAGCTCAAACCAAGTTGGCGAGACCCAGTACTTC
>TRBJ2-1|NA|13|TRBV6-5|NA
CASSRGGYNEQFF
TGTGCCAGCAGTAGAGGGGGCTACAATGAGCAGTTCTTC
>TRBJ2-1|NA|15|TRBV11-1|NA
CASSLGWGPYNEQFF
TGTGCCAGCAGCTTAGGATGGGGGCCCTACAATGAGCAGTTCTTC
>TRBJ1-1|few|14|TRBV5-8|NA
CASRTVSSGTEAFF
TGTGCCAGCAGAACAGTGAGTAGTGGGACTGAAGCTTTCTTT
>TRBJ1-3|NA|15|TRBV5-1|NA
CASSLVGVSGNTIYF
TGCGCCAGCAGCTTGGTAGGGGTCTCTGGAAACACCATATATTTT
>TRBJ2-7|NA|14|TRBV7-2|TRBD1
CASSRRTGTYEQYF
TGTGCCAGCAGCCGCCGGACAGGTACTTACGAGCAGTACTTC
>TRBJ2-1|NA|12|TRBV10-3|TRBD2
CAISGTSGEQFF
TGTGCCATCAGTGGGACTAGCGGGGAGCAGTTCTTC
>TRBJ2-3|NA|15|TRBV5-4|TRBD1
CASSKQGEGTDTQYF
TGTGCCAGCAGTAAACAGGGGGAAGGCACAGATACGCAGTATTTT
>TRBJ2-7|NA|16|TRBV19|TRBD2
CASSPLRLAVLEEQYF
TGTGCCAGTAGTCCGCTCCGACTAGCGGTCCTCGAGGAGCAGTACTTC
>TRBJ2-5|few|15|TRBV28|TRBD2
CATYSGREVRETQYF
TGTGCCACATATAGCGGGAGGGAAGTTCGAGAGACCCAGTACTTC
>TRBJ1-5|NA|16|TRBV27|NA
CASSPYARGSNQPQHF
TGTGCCAGCAGTCCATACGCGCGGGGGAGCAATCAGCCCCAGCATTTT
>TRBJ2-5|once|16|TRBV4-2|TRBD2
CASSSAPRGGMETQYF
TGTGCCAGCAGCTCAGCCCCCCGGGGGGGAATGGAGACCCAGTACTTC
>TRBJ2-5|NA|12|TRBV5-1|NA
CASTEQGETQYF
TGCGCCAGCACCGAACAGGGAGAGACCCAGTACTTC
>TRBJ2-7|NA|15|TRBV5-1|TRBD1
CASSVLGQGVGEQYF
TGCGCCAGCAGCGTCCTTGGACAGGGGGTTGGTGAGCAGTACTTC
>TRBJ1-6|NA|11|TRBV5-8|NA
CASSFVPSLHF
TGTGCCAGCAGCTTCGTCCCTTCCCTCCACTTT
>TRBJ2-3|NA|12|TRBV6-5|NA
CASRQLIDTQYF
TGTGCCAGCAGACAGTTAATAGATACGCAGTATTTT
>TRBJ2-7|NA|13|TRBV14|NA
CASSQRGGYEQYF
TGTGCCAGCAGCCAAAGGGGGGGCTACGAGCAGTACTTC
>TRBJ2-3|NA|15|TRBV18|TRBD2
CASSPGLAGADTQYF
TGTGCCAGCTCCCCGGGACTAGCGGGAGCAGATACGCAGTATTTT
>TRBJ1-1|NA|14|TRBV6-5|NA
CASSGDRPNTEAFF
TGTGCCAGCAGCGGAGACAGGCCGAACACTGAAGCTTTCTTT
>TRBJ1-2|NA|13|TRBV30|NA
CAWKKGAHYGYTF
TGTGCCTGGAAGAAGGGAGCGCACTATGGCTACACCTTC
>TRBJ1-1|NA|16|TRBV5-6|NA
CASSLRRPLRDTEAFF
TGTGCCAGCAGCCTCAGAAGACCCCTACGGGACACTGAAGCTTTCTTT
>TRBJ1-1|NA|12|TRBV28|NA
CASSLWHTEAFF
TGTGCCAGCAGTCTCTGGCACACTGAAGCTTTCTTT
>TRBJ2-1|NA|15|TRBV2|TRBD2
CASSARGLGENEQFF
TGTGCCAGCAGTGCCAGGGGACTAGGGGAGAATGAGCAGTTCTTC
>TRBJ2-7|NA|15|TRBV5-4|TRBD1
CASSSPGTGRYEQYF
TGTGCCAGCAGTTCACCCGGGACAGGGAGGTACGAGCAGTACTTC
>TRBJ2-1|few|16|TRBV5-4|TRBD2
CASSFGSGGSYNEQFF
TGTGCCAGCAGCTTTGGTAGCGGGGGGTCCTACAATGAGCAGTTCTTC
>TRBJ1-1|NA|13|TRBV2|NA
CASSAGLYTEAFF
TGTGCCAGCAGTGCGGGATTATACACTGAAGCTTTCTTT
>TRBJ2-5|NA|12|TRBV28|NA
CASSLERETQYF
TGTGCCAGCAGTTTGGAGAGAGAGACCCAGTACTTC
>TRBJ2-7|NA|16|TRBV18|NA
CASSAFGQRLSYEQYF
TGTGCCAGCTCAGCCTTTGGACAGCGCTTATCCTACGAGCAGTACTTC
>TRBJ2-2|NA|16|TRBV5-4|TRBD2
CASSHRLASNTGELFF
TGTGCCAGCAGCCACCGACTAGCCTCGAACACCGGGGAGCTGTTTTTT
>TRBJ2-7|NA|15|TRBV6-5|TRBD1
CASKTSGQAPYEQYF
TGTGCCAGCAAAACTTCGGGACAGGCCCCCTACGAGCAGTACTTC
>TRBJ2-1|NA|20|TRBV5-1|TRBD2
CASSARSGTSGPSSYNEQFF
TGCGCCAGCAGCGCCCGTAGCGGGACTAGCGGTCCGAGCTCCTACAATGAGCAGTTCTTC
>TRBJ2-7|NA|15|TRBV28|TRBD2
CASTTLAGGVNEQYF
TGTGCCAGCACAACGTTAGCGGGAGGGGTTAACGAGCAGTACTTC
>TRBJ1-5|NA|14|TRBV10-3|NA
CAISDQNSNQPQHF
TGTGCCATCAGTGACCAAAATAGCAATCAGCCCCAGCATTTT
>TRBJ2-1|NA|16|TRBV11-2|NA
CASSLWDPGPENEQFF
TGTGCCAGCAGCTTATGGGATCCAGGGCCGGAGAATGAGCAGTTCTTC
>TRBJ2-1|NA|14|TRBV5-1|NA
CASSLERQTNEQFF
TGCGCCAGCAGCTTGGAGAGGCAAACCAATGAGCAGTTCTTC
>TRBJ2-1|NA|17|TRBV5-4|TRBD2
CASSAGLAGGSGNEQFF
TGTGCCAGCAGCGCCGGACTAGCGGGGGGCTCGGGTAATGAGCAGTTCTTC
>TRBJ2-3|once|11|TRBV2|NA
CASRSEHTQYF
TGTGCCAGCCGGAGCGAACATACGCAGTATTTT
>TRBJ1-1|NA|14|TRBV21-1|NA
CASSNVAGRTEAFF
TGTGCCAGCAGCAACGTGGCAGGGCGCACTGAAGCTTTCTTT